The 7 T cell receptor beta chains presented below share a single source sample, sequenced in a study of resident and recirculating memory T cells in vitiligo. Data came from immunoSEQ multiplex PCR; TCRdb stores just in-frame clones and leaves some out. Seen here are tens of thousands of clones, approximately 91% observed once, and the top ten hold less than 5.5%. The sample taken for sequencing was blood. The source is a male donor with vitiligo.

The chain links TRBV6-6 to TRBJ1-5; D gene unclear. V lost 0 bases and J lost 8, with 5 bases in between. This CDR3 has 12 residues. Germline V CDR1 and CDR2: MNHNY, SVGAGI (reference sequence). The DNA of the CDR3 is TGTGCCAGCAGTTACTCCGAGGAGCCCCAGCATTTT. Translating it yields CASSYSEEPQHF.

The gene calls are TRBV7-9 and TRBJ2-5; 8 nucleotides align to TRBD2. Germline V CDR1 and CDR2: SEHNR, FQNEAQ (reference sequence). CDR3 length equals 14 residues. V lost 4 bases and J lost 4; bases outside the gene matches: 5. Here the CDR3 reads CASSSGLARETQYF. CDR3 in DNA: TGTGCCAGCAGCTCAGGACTAGCTAGAGAGACCCAGTACTTC.

A single count supports this clone. J is TRBJ2-5 and V is TRBV13; TRBD1 might be the D (6 bases). The V and J ends lost 5 bases and 0 bases respectively, with 22 bases between them. CDR3 length equals 18 residues. CDR1 is PRHDT, CDR2 FYEKMQ, per germline (reference sequence). CDR3 amino acids: CASSPPRVYRVDQETQYF. CDR3 DNA sequence: TGTGCCAGCAGCCCACCCCGGGTATACAGGGTAGACCAAGAGACCCAGTACTTC.

The chain recombines TRBV7-9 with TRBJ2-3; 8 bases line up with TRBD1. The CDR3 loop spans 16 amino acids. Germline CDR1 and CDR2: SEHNR and FQNEAQ (reference sequence). J was trimmed by 4 bases and V by 4 bases; bases with no gene match: 10. CDR3 DNA: TGTGCCAGCAGCTCCCGGACAGGGAGGCCGTCAGATACGCAGTATTTT. Translating gives CASSSRTGRPSDTQYF.

V usage is TRBV9 and J usage is TRBJ1-5; 7 bases are shared with TRBD1. Germline V gene data show CDR1 as SGDLS and CDR2 as YYNGEE. V lost 2 bases and J lost 7; bases outside the gene matches: 24. There are 20 residues in the CDR3. Here the CDR3 reads CASSVKPHSSTGERQQPQHF. CDR3 DNA sequence: TGTGCCAGCAGCGTCAAACCCCATTCTTCCACAGGGGAGAGGCAGCAGCCCCAGCATTTT.

The J gene is TRBJ1-3, the V gene TRBV5-1, with D possibly being TRBD1 (5 bases). CDR1 is SGHRS, CDR2 YFSETQ, per germline. The CDR3 contains 14 residues. The V end was cut by 4 bases, the J end by 2 bases, with 10 bases between. The CDR3 loop reads CASSAGGTGNTIYF. The CDR3 region has the DNA TGCGCCAGCAGCGCCGGGGGTACTGGAAACACCATATATTTT.

The chain carries TRBV7-9 and TRBJ2-5; no clear D gene. The germline gives CDR1 SEHNR, CDR2 FQNEAQ (reference sequence). V was shortened by 4 bases and J by 0 bases, with 12 bases between the two germline ends. The CDR3 is 15 amino acids. The CDR3 DNA follows: TGTGCCAGCAGCTCCCGACAAACGTACCAAGAGACCCAGTACTTC. This codes for CASSSRQTYQETQYF.